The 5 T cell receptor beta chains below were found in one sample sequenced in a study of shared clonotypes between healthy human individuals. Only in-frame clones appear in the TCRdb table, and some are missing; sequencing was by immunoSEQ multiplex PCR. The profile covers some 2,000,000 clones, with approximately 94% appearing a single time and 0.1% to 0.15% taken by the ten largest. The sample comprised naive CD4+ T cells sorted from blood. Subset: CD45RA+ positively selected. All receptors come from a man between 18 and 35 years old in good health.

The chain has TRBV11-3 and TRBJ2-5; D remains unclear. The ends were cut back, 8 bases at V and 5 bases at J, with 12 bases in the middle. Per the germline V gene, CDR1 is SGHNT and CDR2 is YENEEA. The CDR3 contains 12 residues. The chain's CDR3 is CASRVSWETQYF. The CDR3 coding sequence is TGTGCCAGCCGTGTATCCTGGGAGACCCAGTACTTC.

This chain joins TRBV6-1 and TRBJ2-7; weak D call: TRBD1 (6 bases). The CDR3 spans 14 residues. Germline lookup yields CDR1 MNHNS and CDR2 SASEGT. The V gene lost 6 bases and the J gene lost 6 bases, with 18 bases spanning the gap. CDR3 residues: CASRTLTGSGEQYF. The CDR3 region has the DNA TGTGCCAGCAGGACCCTTACAGGGTCGGGCGAGCAGTACTTC.

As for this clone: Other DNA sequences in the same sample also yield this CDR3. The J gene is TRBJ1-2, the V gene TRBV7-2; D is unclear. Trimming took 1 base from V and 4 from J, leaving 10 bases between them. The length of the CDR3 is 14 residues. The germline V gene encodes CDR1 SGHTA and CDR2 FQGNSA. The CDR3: CASSLEAVSYGYTF. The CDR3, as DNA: TGTGCCAGCAGCTTAGAGGCGGTGAGCTATGGCTACACCTTC.

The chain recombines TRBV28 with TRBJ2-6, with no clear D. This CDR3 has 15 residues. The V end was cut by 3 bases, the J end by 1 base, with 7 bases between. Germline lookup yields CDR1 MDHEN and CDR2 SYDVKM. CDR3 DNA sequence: TGTGCCAGCAGTTTTGGGTTATCTGGGGCCAACGTCCTGACTTTC. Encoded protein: CASSFGLSGANVLTF.

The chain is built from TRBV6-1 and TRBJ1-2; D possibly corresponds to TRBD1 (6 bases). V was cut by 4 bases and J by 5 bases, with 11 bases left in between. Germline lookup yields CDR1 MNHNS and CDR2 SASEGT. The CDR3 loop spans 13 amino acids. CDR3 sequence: CASSVYRDYGYTF. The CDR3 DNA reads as TGTGCCAGCAGTGTATACAGGGATTATGGCTACACCTTC.